The sequence of this TCR beta chain was determined in a study of blood T cell repertoires in COVID-19. CDR3 length: 17 amino acids. CDR1 is MDHEN, CDR2 SYDVKM, per germline. Trimming left V 6 bases short and J 0 bases short, with 20 bases between. Produced via immunoSEQ multiplex PCR; TCRdb's table is partial and in-frame only. Of tens of thousands of clones listed, about 80% were seen once; the top ten hold 8.5% to 10%. Sequencing was carried out using peripheral blood. This sequence joins TRBV28 and TRBJ1-1; D may be TRBD1 (6 bases). This sequence originates from a human donor in a cohort sampled during active COVID-19. CDR3 loop: CASRPKGQKIMNTEAFF. In DNA, the CDR3 is TGTGCCAGCAGACCCAAAGGACAGAAGATCATGAACACTGAAGCTTTCTTT.